Included here is one TCR beta chain sequence, with context. Its antigen is not known. Likely a read error: the CDR3 ends without its conserved phenylalanine or tryptophan. These data belong to a study of cytomegalovirus exposure and HLA in healthy donors. Broader study findings: With later analysis, a missense DCLRE1C variant became linked to TCR beta V- and J-gene trimming. It was confirmed in vitro that a few of the CMV-associated chains were specific for CMV antigens. The study flagged about 150 TCR beta chains as cytomegalovirus-associated.

Though nominally healthy at sampling, donors likely had unrecorded immune exposures. Trimming pared 5 bases from V and 2 bases from J, leaving 13 bases between. Germline V gene data show CDR1 as MDHEN and CDR2 as SYDVKM. The CDR3 consists of 14 residues. PCR was performed using 60 Vbeta and 13 Jbeta primers. The method was immunoSEQ multiplex PCR; TCRdb's version includes in-frame clones alone and lacks a portion of them. Of some 150,000 clones listed, about 75% are singletons. The TCR comes from a woman in her 30s in good health and CMV-seronegative. V and J are TRBV28 and TRBJ2-7; the D gene is possibly TRBD1 (5 bases). The specimen was PBMCs. The CDR3: CASSQGHLPYEQYA. The CDR3 DNA follows: TGTGCCAGCAGTCAAGGACACCTCCCCTACGAGCAGTACGCC.